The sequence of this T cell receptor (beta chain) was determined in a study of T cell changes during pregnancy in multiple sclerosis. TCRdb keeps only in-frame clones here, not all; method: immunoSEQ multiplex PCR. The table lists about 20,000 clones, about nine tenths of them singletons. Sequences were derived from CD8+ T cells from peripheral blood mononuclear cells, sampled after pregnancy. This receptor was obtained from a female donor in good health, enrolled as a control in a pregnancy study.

The CDR3 region is CAWRGVGYEQYF. The CDR3 DNA follows: TGTGCCTGGAGAGGGGTTGGTTACGAGCAGTACTTC. This chain connects TRBV30 to TRBJ2-7; tentative D call: TRBD1 (5 bases). The CDR3 totals 12 residues. Trimming pared 3 bases from V and 4 bases from J, leaving 10 bases between. Per the germline V gene, CDR1 is GTSNPN and CDR2 is SVGIG (reference sequence).